These 17 T cell receptor beta chains were all obtained from the same sample, sequenced in a study of shared clonotypes between healthy human individuals. The assay was immunoSEQ multiplex PCR, and TCRdb's table has in-frame clones only and misses some. The table has a few million clones, just over 90% seen once. Sequences were obtained from naive CD4+ T cells from PBMCs. Subset indicated: CD45RA+ positively selected. The receptor set was obtained from a man aged 18-30 years in good health. Some clones in this sample may be carry-over from other donors' samples.

The V and J genes are TRBV28 and TRBJ2-7, with TRBD2 matching over 8 bases. Germline V gene data show CDR1 as MDHEN and CDR2 as SYDVKM. V was pared by 5 bases and J by 2 bases, with 5 bases of the junction left unmatched. This CDR3 comprises 14 residues. CDR3 bases: TGTGCCAGCAGTCCCGGGGGGGCAACCTACGAGCAGTACTTC. Encoded protein: CASSPGGATYEQYF.

The chain joins TRBV19 to TRBJ2-3; the match to TRBD2 covers 11 bases. The CDR3 extends over 18 amino acids. Unmatched junction bases numbered 17, after V lost 6 bases and J lost 6 bases. Germline V gives CDR1 LNHDA, CDR2 SQIVND (reference sequence). The CDR3 DNA sequence: TGTGCCAGTAGCACCCCGGGACTAGCGGACCCAGTCGGGGATACGCAGTATTTT. Protein: CASSTPGLADPVGDTQYF.

This clone came up a few times. This chain uses TRBV30 with TRBJ1-4, with D tentatively TRBD1 (5 bases). Germline CDR1 GTSNPN, CDR2 SVGIG (reference sequence). Trimming removed 1 base from V and 8 bases from J, with 5 bases in between. This CDR3 is 11 amino acids long. Here the CDR3 reads CAWSGQEKLFF. The CDR3 bases are TGTGCCTGGAGTGGACAGGAAAAACTGTTTTTT.

The gene calls are TRBV13 and TRBJ2-7; 9 positions match TRBD1. Unmatched junction bases numbered 8, after V lost 5 bases and J lost 3 bases. Per the germline V gene, CDR1 is PRHDT and CDR2 is FYEKMQ (reference sequence). The CDR3 has 15 amino acids. Here the CDR3 DNA reads TGTGCCAGCAGCCCCGGGACAGGGCTAGTCTACGAGCAGTACTTC. Its translation: CASSPGTGLVYEQYF.

J is TRBJ2-5 and V is TRBV7-9; 8 positions agree with TRBD2. Losses at the gene ends were 3 bases for V and 5 bases for J; bases not matched to a gene: 5. Germline V gene lookup returns CDR1 SEHNR and CDR2 FQNEAQ (reference sequence). This CDR3 is built from 14 residues. The CDR3 DNA is TGTGCCAGCAGCTTGAGCGGGAGTTTGGAGACCCAGTACTTC. It specifies CASSLSGSLETQYF. Filled out from reference TRBV7-9 and TRBJ2-5, the complete variable domain reads DTGVSQNPRHKITKRGQNVTFRCDPISEHNRLYWYRQTLGQGPEFLTYFQNEAQLEKSRLLSDRFSAERPKGSFSTLEIQRTEQGDSAMYLCASSLSGSLETQYFGPGTRLLVL.

V is TRBV7-9 and J is TRBJ2-1; no firm D call. Trimming removed 5 bases at V and 2 bases at J, with 13 bases between. CDR1 and CDR2 (germline): SEHNR, FQNEAQ (reference sequence). CDR3 size: 15 residues. CDR3 in DNA: TGTGCCAGCAGCCCCACACTTCTCACCTACAATGAGCAGTTCTTC. It specifies CASSPTLLTYNEQFF.

This clone was counted only a few times. The rearrangement uses TRBV10-3 and TRBJ1-1; maybe TRBD1 (5 bases). The germline gives CDR1 ENHRY, CDR2 SYGVKD. The CDR3 runs 14 residues. Trimming removed 4 bases from V and 0 bases from J, with 9 bases in between. In DNA, the CDR3 is TGTGCCATCAGTGGGGGGACGATGAACACTGAAGCTTTCTTT. Residues: CAISGGTMNTEAFF.

The chain uses TRBV5-1 and TRBJ2-1; 8 bases map to TRBD1. The trim removed 4 bases at V and 3 bases at J, leaving 6 bases unmatched. CDR3 length: 15 amino acids. Per germline, CDR1 SGHRS and CDR2 YFSETQ. CDR3 bases: TGCGCCAGCAGCCCGATGGGACAGGACTACAATGAGCAGTTCTTC. The encoded protein is CASSPMGQDYNEQFF.

The chain uses TRBV7-3 and TRBJ2-7; 10 bases are shared with TRBD2. This CDR3 comprises 14 residues. V was pared by 5 bases and J by 5 bases, with 6 bases of the junction left unmatched. Germline CDR1 is SGHTA and CDR2 is FQGTGA. DNA for the CDR3: TGTGCCAGCAGCCAAGCGGGGGGGTCCCACGAGCAGTACTTC. Its translation: CASSQAGGSHEQYF.

This chain links TRBV4-3 with TRBJ2-3; TRBD2 agrees at 8 bases. The trim removed 2 bases at V and 6 bases at J, leaving 19 bases unmatched. The germline V gene encodes CDR1 LGHNA and CDR2 YSLEER. The CDR3 runs 19 residues. The CDR3 is CASSQPLAVSGSQADTQYF. CDR3 bases: TGCGCCAGCAGCCAACCTCTGGCTGTGAGCGGGAGTCAAGCGGATACGCAGTATTTT.

The chain has TRBV7-3 and TRBJ2-5; 9 bases fit TRBD1. CDR1 is SGHTA, CDR2 FQGTGA, per germline. J gave up 2 bases and V 3 bases, and 4 bases lay outside the gene matches. The CDR3 contains 15 residues. CDR3 sequence (DNA): TGTGCCAGCAGCTTTCTGGGGACAGGGCAAGAGACCCAGTACTTC. Protein sequence: CASSFLGTGQETQYF.

The chain joins TRBV28 to TRBJ2-2; a possible D gene is TRBD2 (5 bases). The CDR3 spans 12 residues. Between the trimmed V and J ends, which lost 8 bases and 7 bases, there was a span of 11 bases. The germline CDR1 and CDR2 sequences are MDHEN and SYDVKM. The CDR3 spells CASLTSRGELFF. The CDR3 nucleotides are TGTGCCAGCCTCACTAGTCGCGGGGAGCTGTTTTTT.

Comments on this clone: The sample carries other DNA sequences with the same CDR3. The chain has TRBV20-1 and TRBJ2-1, with unresolved D. CDR3 size: 10 residues. Germline-derived CDR1 and CDR2 are DFQATT and SNEGSKA (reference sequence). Trimming took off 6 bases at V and 5 bases at J, with 5 bases between the two ends. The CDR3 DNA is TGCAGTGCCAAGGACAATGAGCAGTTCTTC. It yields the protein CSAKDNEQFF.

The rearrangement links TRBV6-5 to TRBJ2-1; no clear D. The CDR3 spans 15 residues. Trimming pared 6 bases from V and 6 bases from J, leaving 18 bases between. In germline, CDR1 is MNHEY, CDR2 SVGAGI. The CDR3 DNA sequence: TGTGCCAGCAGACCTCTCCGGCGGTTTCTCAATGAGCAGTTCTTC. Translated: CASRPLRRFLNEQFF.

The chain joins TRBV5-1 to TRBJ2-2, with a weak D call TRBD2 (5 bases). The CDR3 covers 17 residues. The ends were cut back, 3 bases at V and 1 base at J, with 16 bases in the middle. Germline CDR1 SGHRS, CDR2 YFSETQ. In nucleotides, the CDR3 is TGCGCCAGCAGCTCGTCCCGAGGGCTTTTGAACACCGGGGAGCTGTTTTTT. Protein: CASSSSRGLLNTGELFF.

In the case of this clone: The sample contains more than one DNA sequence encoding this CDR3. CDR3 nucleotide sequence: TGTGCCAGCAGCCCCGGGACAGGGGCCTACGAGCAGTACTTC. This codes for CASSPGTGAYEQYF. This chain links TRBV11-3 with TRBJ2-7, with 10 bases aligning to TRBD1. CDR3 length: 14 amino acids. Germline V gene lookup returns CDR1 SGHNT and CDR2 YENEEA. The trim removed 5 bases at V and 2 bases at J, leaving 3 bases unmatched.

The V and J genes are TRBV2 and TRBJ2-1; unclear D gene. The CDR3 consists of 15 residues. Germline CDR1 and CDR2: SNHLY and FYNNEI. Trimming removed 4 bases from V and 4 bases from J, with 14 bases in between. CDR3: CASSAVSARYNEQFF. Here the CDR3 DNA reads TGTGCCAGCAGTGCCGTGTCAGCCCGGTACAATGAGCAGTTCTTC.